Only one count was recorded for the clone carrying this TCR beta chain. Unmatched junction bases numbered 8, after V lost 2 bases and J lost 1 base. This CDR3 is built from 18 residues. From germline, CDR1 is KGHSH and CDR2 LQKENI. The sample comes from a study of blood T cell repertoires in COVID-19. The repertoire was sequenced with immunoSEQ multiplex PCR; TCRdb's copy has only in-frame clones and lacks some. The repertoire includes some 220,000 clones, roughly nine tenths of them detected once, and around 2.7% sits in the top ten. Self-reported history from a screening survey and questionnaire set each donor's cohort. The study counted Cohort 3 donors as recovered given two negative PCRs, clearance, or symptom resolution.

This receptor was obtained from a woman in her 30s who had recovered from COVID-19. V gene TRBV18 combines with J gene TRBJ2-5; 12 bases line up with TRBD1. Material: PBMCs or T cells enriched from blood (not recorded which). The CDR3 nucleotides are TGTGCCAGCTCACCAACTGGGGGGACAGGGGGCCTCCAAGAGACCCAGTACTTC. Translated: CASSPTGGTGGLQETQYF.